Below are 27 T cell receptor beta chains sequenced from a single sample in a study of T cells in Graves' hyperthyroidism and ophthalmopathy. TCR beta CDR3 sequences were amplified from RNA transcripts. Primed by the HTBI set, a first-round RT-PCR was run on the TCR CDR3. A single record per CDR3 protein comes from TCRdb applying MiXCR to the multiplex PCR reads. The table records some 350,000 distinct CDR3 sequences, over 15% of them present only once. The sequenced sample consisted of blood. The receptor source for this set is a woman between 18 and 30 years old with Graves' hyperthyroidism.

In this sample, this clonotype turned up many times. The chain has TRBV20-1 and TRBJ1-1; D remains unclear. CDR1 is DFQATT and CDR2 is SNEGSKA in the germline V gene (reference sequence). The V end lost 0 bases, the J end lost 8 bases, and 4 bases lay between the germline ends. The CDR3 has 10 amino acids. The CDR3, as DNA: TGCAGTGCTAGAGATGCCGAAGCTTTCTTT. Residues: CSARDAEAFF.

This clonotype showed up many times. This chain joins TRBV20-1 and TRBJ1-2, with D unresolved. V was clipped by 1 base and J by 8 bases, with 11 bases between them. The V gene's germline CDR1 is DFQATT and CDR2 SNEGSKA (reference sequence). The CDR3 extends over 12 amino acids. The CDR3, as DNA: TGCAGTGCTAGAGGCCTTTCTAGGGGCTACACCTTC. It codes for CSARGLSRGYTF.

Here the CDR3 DNA reads TGTGCCAGCAGTTACCCCGGGGCCGACAACGTTGAAGCTTTCTTT. Translation gives CASSYPGADNVEAFF. The chain is built from TRBV6-5 and TRBJ1-1; D is possibly TRBD1 (5 bases). Trimming shortened V by 2 bases and J by 7 bases, and 17 bases separated the two germline ends. Germline CDR1 reads MNHEY; CDR2 reads SVGAGI. This CDR3 is 15 amino acids long.

CDR3 sequence (DNA): TGCAGTGCTAGTCGGGCCGTTCAGGACGAGCAGTACTTC. It codes for CSASRAVQDEQYF. This chain connects TRBV20-1 to TRBJ2-7; D is undetermined. CDR1 is DFQATT, CDR2 SNEGSKA, per germline (reference sequence). The CDR3 has 13 amino acids. The V end was cut by 3 bases, the J end by 5 bases, with 14 bases between.

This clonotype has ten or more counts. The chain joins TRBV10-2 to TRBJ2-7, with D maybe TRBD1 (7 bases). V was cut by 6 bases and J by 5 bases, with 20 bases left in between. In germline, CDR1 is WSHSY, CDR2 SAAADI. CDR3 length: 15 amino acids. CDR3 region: CASRWTGREEDEQYF. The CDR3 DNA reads TGCGCCAGCAGGTGGACAGGCAGGGAGGAGGACGAGCAGTACTTC.

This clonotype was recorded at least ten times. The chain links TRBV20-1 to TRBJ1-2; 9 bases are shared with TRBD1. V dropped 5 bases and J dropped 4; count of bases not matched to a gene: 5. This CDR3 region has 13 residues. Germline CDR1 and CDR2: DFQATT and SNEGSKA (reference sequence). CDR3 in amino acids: CSARKGQGYGYTF. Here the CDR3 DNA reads TGCAGTGCTCGTAAGGGACAGGGCTATGGCTACACCTTC.

CDR3 sequence reads: CASSDLAGGNYGYTF. CDR3 nucleotide sequence: TGTGCCAGCAGTGACCTGGCTGGCGGGAACTATGGCTACACCTTC. This sequence joins TRBV12-3 or TRBV12-4 and TRBJ1-2; D gene ambiguous. The CDR3 sequence is 15 residues long. V was cut by 5 bases and J by 2 bases, with 15 bases left in between.

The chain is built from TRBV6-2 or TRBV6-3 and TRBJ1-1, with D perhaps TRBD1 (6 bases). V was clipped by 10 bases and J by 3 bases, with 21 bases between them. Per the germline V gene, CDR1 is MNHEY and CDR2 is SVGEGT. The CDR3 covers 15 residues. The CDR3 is CATLNGGARDTEAFF. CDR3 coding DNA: TGTGCCACCTTAAACGGGGGGGCAAGAGACACTGAAGCTTTCTTT.

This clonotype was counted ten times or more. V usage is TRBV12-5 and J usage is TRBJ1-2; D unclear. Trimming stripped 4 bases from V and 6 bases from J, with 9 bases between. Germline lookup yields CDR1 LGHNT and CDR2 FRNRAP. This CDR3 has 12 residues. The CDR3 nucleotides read TGTGCTAGTGGTTCCACAATAGATGGCTACACCTTC. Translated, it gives CASGSTIDGYTF.

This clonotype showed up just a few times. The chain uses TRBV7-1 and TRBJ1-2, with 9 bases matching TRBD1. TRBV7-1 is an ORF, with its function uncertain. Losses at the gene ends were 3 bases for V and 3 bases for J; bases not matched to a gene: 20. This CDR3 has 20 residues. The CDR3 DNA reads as TGTGCCAGCAGCTCCCCCCTTTTCGTGGGGGACAGGGAACATCACTATGGCTACACCTTC. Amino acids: CASSSPLFVGDREHHYGYTF.

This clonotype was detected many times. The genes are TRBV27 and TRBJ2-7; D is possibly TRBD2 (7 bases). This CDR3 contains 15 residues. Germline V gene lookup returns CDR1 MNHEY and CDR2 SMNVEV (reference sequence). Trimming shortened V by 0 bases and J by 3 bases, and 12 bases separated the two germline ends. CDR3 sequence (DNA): TGTGCCAGCAGTTTATCTTGGGGAGGGGGCTACGAGCAGTACTTC. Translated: CASSLSWGGGYEQYF.

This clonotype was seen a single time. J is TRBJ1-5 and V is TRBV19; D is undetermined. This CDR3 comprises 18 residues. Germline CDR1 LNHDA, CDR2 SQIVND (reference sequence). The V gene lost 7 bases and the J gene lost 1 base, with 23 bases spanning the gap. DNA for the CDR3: TGTGCCAGTAAGGGCCGCGTCTGGGCCGGAAAAAGCAATCAGCCCCAGCATTTT. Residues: CASKGRVWAGKSNQPQHF.

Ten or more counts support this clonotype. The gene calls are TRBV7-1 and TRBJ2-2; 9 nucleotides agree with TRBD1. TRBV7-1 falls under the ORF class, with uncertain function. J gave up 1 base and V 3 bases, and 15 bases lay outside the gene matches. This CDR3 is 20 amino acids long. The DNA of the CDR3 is TGTGCCAGCAGCTCCGCTAGTACCCTCACAGGGGGCTTGAACACCGGGGAGCTGTTTTTT. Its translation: CASSSASTLTGGLNTGELFF.

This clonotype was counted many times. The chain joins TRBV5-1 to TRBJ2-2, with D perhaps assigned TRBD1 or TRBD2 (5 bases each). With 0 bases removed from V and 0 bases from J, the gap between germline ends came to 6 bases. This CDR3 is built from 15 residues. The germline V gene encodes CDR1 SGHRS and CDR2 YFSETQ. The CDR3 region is CASSLGGANTGELFF. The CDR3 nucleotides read TGCGCCAGCAGCTTGGGAGGGGCGAACACCGGGGAGCTGTTTTTT.

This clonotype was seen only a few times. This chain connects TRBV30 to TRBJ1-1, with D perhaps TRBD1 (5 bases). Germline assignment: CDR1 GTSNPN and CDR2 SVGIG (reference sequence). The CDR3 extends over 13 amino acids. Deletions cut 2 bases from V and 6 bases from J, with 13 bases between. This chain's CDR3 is CAWSQGLGAEAFF. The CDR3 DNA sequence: TGTGCCTGGAGTCAGGGCCTCGGGGCTGAAGCTTTCTTT. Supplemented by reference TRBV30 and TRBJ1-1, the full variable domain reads SQTIHQWPATLVQPVGSPLSLECTVEGTSNPNLYWYRQAAGRGLQLLFYSVGIGQISSEVPQNLSASRPQDRQFILSSKKLLLSDSGFYLCAWSQGLGAEAFFGQGTRLTVV.

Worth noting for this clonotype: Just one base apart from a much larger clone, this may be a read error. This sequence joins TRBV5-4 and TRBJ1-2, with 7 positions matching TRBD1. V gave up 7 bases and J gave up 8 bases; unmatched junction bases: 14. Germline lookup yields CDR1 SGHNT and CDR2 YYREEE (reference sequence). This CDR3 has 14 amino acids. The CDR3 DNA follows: TGTGCCAGCTGCTGGCCCGGGACAGCTTGGGGCTACACCTTC. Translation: CASCWPGTAWGYTF.

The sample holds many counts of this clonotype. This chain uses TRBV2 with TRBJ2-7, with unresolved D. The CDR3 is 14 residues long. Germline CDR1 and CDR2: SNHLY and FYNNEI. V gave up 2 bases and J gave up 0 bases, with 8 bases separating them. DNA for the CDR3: TGTGCCAGCAGTGAAAGTTTCCTCTCCTACGAGCAGTACTTC. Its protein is CASSESFLSYEQYF.

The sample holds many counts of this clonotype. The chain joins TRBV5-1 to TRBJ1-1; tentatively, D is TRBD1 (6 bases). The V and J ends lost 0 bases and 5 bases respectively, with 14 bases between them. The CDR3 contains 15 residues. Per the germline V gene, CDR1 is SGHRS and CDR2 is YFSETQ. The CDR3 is CASSLATGLWTEAFF. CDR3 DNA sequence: TGCGCCAGCAGCTTGGCTACAGGGTTGTGGACTGAAGCTTTCTTT.

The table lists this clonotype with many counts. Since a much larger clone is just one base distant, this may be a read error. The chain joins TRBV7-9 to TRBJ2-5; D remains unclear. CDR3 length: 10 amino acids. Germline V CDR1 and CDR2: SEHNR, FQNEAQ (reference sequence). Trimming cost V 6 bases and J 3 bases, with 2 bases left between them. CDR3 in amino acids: CASRKETQYF. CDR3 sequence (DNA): TGTGCCAGCAGGAAAGAGACCCAGTACTTC.

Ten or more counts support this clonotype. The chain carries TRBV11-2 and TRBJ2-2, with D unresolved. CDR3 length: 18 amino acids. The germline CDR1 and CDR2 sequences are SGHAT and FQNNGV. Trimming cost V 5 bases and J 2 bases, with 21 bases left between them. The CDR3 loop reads CASSPGVLWRPNTGELFF. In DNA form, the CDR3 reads TGTGCCAGCAGCCCCGGTGTCCTCTGGCGTCCTAACACCGGGGAGCTGTTTTTT.

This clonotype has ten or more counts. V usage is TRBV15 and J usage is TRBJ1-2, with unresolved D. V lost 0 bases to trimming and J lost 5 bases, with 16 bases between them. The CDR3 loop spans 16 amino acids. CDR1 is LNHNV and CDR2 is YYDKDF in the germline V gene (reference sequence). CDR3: CATSRDALTTRYGYTF. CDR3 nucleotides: TGTGCCACCAGCAGAGATGCTTTGACTACCCGGTATGGCTACACCTTC.

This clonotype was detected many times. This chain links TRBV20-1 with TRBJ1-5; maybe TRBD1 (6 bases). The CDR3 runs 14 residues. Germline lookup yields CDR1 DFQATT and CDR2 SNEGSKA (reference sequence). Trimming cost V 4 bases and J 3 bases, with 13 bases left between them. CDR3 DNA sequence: TGCAGTGCTACATCAGGACAGCTCAATCAGCCCCAGCATTTT. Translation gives CSATSGQLNQPQHF.

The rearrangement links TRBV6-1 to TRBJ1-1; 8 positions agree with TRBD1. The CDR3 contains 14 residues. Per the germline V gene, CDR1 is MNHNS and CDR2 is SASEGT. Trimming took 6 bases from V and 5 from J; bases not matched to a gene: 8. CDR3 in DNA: TGTGCCAGCAGATCCCGGACAGGGTTAACTGAAGCTTTCTTT. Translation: CASRSRTGLTEAFF.

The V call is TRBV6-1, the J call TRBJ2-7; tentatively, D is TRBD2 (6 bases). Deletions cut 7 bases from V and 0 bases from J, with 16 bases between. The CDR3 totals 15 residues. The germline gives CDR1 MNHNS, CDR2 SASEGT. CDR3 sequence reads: CASKVERVSSYEQYF. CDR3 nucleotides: TGTGCCAGCAAGGTCGAGCGGGTGAGCTCCTACGAGCAGTACTTC.

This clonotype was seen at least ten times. In DNA form, the CDR3 reads TGTGCCAGCAGTGAAAATTCGGCAGGTCAATTACAAGAGACCCAGTACTTC. Translation: CASSENSAGQLQETQYF. This chain links TRBV2 with TRBJ2-5; D is unclear. The V gene's germline CDR1 is SNHLY and CDR2 FYNNEI. This CDR3 is built from 17 residues. V lost 2 bases and J lost 2, with 18 bases in between.

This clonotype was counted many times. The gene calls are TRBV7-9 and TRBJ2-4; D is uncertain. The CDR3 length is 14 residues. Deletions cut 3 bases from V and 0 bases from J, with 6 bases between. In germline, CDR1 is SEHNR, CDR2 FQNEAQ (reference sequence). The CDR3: CASSFEGAKNIQYF. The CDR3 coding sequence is TGTGCCAGCAGCTTCGAAGGAGCCAAAAACATTCAGTACTTC.

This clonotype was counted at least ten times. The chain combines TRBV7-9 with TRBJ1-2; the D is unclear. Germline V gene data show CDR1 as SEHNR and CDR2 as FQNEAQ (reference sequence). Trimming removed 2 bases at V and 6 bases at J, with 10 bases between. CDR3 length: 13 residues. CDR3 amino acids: CASSLFSEDGYTF. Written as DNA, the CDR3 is TGTGCCAGCAGCTTATTTTCTGAAGATGGCTACACCTTC.